Each of the 17 T cell receptor beta chains below was sequenced from the same sample in a study of T cells in Graves' hyperthyroidism and ophthalmopathy. Amplification of TCR beta CDR3 regions used RNA as the template. RT-PCR in the first round (using the HTBI primer set) targeted the TCR CDR3. Each CDR3 protein gets one entry after TCRdb re-called the multiplex PCR reads with MiXCR. The repertoire includes more than 500,000 distinct CDR3 sequences, about 15% of them detected once, and approximately 4.3% sits in the top ten. The material sequenced was blood. These TCRs come from a woman in her 40s with Graves' ophthalmopathy.

The rearrangement links TRBV14 to TRBJ2-5; D possibly corresponds to TRBD1 (7 bases). There are 14 residues in the CDR3. Looked up from germline, CDR1 is SGHDN and CDR2 is FVKESK. V was trimmed by 7 bases and J by 5 bases, leaving 17 bases between them. The CDR3 bases are TGTGCCAGCAAGCGACAGGGTGGAGGGGAGACCCAGTACTTC. Its translation is CASKRQGGGETQYF.

This clonotype was seen at least ten times. This rearrangement joins TRBV7-3 to TRBJ2-3; weak D call: TRBD2 (5 bases). In germline, CDR1 is SGHTA, CDR2 FQGTGA. The V end lost 1 base, the J end lost 2 bases, and 7 bases lay between the germline ends. The CDR3 sequence is 14 residues long. The CDR3 DNA reads TGTGCCAGCAGCTTAAACGGGAACACAGATACGCAGTATTTT. Protein: CASSLNGNTDTQYF.

This clonotype has a count of ten or more. The chain employs TRBV4-1 and TRBJ2-5; no definite D call. From germline, CDR1 is MGHRA and CDR2 YSYEKL. V lost 6 bases, J lost 4 bases, and 12 bases lay in between. The CDR3 consists of 13 residues. The CDR3 DNA reads TGCGCCAGCAGTCAACTAATGTCAGAGACCCAGTACTTC. Protein sequence: CASSQLMSETQYF.

This clonotype was picked up a small number of times. This chain joins TRBV7-2 and TRBJ2-7, with D perhaps matching TRBD2 (6 bases). V was cut by 5 bases and J by 3 bases, with 14 bases left in between. This CDR3 is 14 amino acids long. The V gene's germline CDR1 is SGHTA and CDR2 FQGNSA. CDR3 bases: TGTGCCAGCAGCCCAACCGGGACTCGCTACGAGCAGTACTTC. Its translation: CASSPTGTRYEQYF. The variable domain in full, with the rest retrieved from reference TRBV7-2 and TRBJ2-7, is GAGVSQSPSNKVTEKGKDVELRCDPISGHTALYWYRQSLGQGLEFLIYFQGNSAPDKSGLPSDRFSAERTGGSVSTLTIQRTQQEDSAVYLCASSPTGTRYEQYFGPGTRLTVT.

At least ten counts were recorded for this clonotype. V gene TRBV12-3 or TRBV12-4 combines with J gene TRBJ1-5, with TRBD1 matching 8 bases. J was trimmed by 4 bases and V by 6 bases; bases with no gene match: 8. The CDR3 is 15 amino acids. The CDR3 DNA follows: TGTGCCAGCAGCTTCCGACAGGGGTCGAATCAGCCCCAGCATTTT. Translating gives CASSFRQGSNQPQHF.

The V call is TRBV15, the J call TRBJ2-7, with 10 bases aligning to TRBD2. The V gene end was trimmed by 5 bases and the J gene end by 2 bases; junction bases not matched to a gene: 3. Germline V gene data show CDR1 as LNHNV and CDR2 as YYDKDF (reference sequence). The CDR3 runs 14 residues. CDR3 coding DNA: TGTGCCACCAGCGGGGGACTAGCGCCCTACGAGCAGTACTTC. Protein: CATSGGLAPYEQYF.

This clonotype has only a few counts. This chain joins TRBV18 and TRBJ2-3; D is possibly TRBD1 or TRBD2 (5 bases each). CDR1 KGHSH and CDR2 LQKENI come from the germline V gene. CDR3 length equals 15 residues. V lost 2 bases to trimming and J lost 0 bases, with 9 bases between them. The CDR3 sequence: CASSPNRDSTDTQYF. The CDR3 coding sequence is TGTGCCAGCTCACCAAACCGGGACAGCACAGATACGCAGTATTTT.

Comments on this clonotype: The junction differs from germline at one of its ends, possibly a read error. The chain joins TRBV6-2 or TRBV6-3 to TRBJ2-7; 14 bases are shared with TRBD2. CDR1 is MNHEY, CDR2 SVGEGT, per germline. This CDR3 is built from 18 residues. CDR3: CASSYSRAGTSGGYERYF. CDR3 nucleotides: TGTGCCAGCAGTTACTCCAGGGCCGGGACTAGCGGGGGTTACGAGCGGTACTTC.

In this sample, this clonotype turned up a few times. The chain carries TRBV7-3 and TRBJ2-7; the D is unclear. Deletions cut 5 bases from V and 0 bases from J, with 14 bases between. In germline, CDR1 is SGHTA, CDR2 FQGTGA. The CDR3 contains 15 residues. CDR3 region: CASSPSAGSSYEQYF. The CDR3 coding sequence is TGTGCCAGCAGCCCCTCTGCAGGCTCCTCCTACGAGCAGTACTTC.

This clonotype showed up many times. The chain's CDR3 is CSVETDAGSYEQYF. In nucleotides, the CDR3 is TGCAGCGTTGAGACGGACGCGGGTTCCTACGAGCAGTACTTC. The chain joins TRBV29-1 to TRBJ2-7, with a weak D call TRBD2 (5 bases). CDR1 and CDR2 (germline): SQVTM, ANQGSEA. The CDR3 has 14 residues. The V end was cut by 3 bases, the J end by 1 base, with 13 bases between.

This clonotype was observed at least ten times. The J gene is TRBJ2-7, the V gene TRBV7-8; tentatively, D is TRBD2 (6 bases). The CDR3 is made up of 16 amino acids. Germline V lookup: CDR1 SGHVS, CDR2 FQNEAQ. Trimming took 1 base from V and 0 from J, leaving 13 bases between them. The CDR3 region has the DNA TGTGCCAGCAGCTTAGGGGGACTCGTTGACTCCTACGAGCAGTACTTC. It is translated as CASSLGGLVDSYEQYF.

This clonotype was counted at least ten times. V is TRBV12-3 or TRBV12-4 and J is TRBJ2-3; 11 bases align to TRBD2. The V and J ends lost 5 bases and 0 bases, in that order; junction bases with no gene match: 4. There are 16 residues in the CDR3. In DNA, the CDR3 is TGTGCCAGCAGTCCGGGGACTAGCGGTAGCACAGATACGCAGTATTTT. This translates into CASSPGTSGSTDTQYF.

V is TRBV27 and J is TRBJ1-2, with D hard to call. V lost 3 bases, J lost 1 base, and 15 bases lay in between. CDR1 and CDR2 (germline): MNHEY, SMNVEV (reference sequence). The CDR3 extends over 16 amino acids. DNA for the CDR3: TGTGCCAGCAGTTTGTCGCCCCGGGATCTTAACTATGGCTACACCTTC. Translated: CASSLSPRDLNYGYTF.

This clonotype was counted between two and nine times. The chain uses TRBV7-9 and TRBJ2-5; 7 bases fit TRBD2. Germline CDR1 SEHNR, CDR2 FQNEAQ (reference sequence). The CDR3 has 15 residues. V was clipped by 3 bases and J by 4 bases; unmatched bases: 8. The CDR3 DNA sequence: TGTGCCAGCAGCTTGAATGTGCCGGGAGGAGAGACCCAGTACTTC. It specifies CASSLNVPGGETQYF.

This clonotype was detected a few times. This chain joins TRBV30 and TRBJ1-1; no firm D call. The germline V gene encodes CDR1 GTSNPN and CDR2 SVGIG (reference sequence). The V end was cut by 5 bases, the J end by 7 bases, with 11 bases between. The CDR3 has 11 residues. The DNA of the CDR3 is TGTGCCTGGGGTAATATGGGTGAAGCTTTCTTT. Its protein is CAWGNMGEAFF. Full variable domain (rest looked up from reference TRBV30 and TRBJ1-1): SQTIHQWPATLVQPVGSPLSLECTVEGTSNPNLYWYRQAAGRGLQLLFYSVGIGQISSEVPQNLSASRPQDRQFILSSKKLLLSDSGFYLCAWGNMGEAFFGQGTRLTVV.

This clonotype was seen more than once but under ten times. In DNA form, the CDR3 reads TGCAGCGTTGAGGGGGCTAGCGGGAGTTCAACCTACGAGCAGTACTTC. It translates to CSVEGASGSSTYEQYF. This chain joins TRBV29-1 and TRBJ2-7; 10 nucleotides line up with TRBD2. Germline CDR1 and CDR2: SQVTM and ANQGSEA. The V and J ends lost 3 bases and 2 bases, in that order; junction bases with no gene match: 10. The CDR3 covers 16 residues.

This clonotype was observed at least ten times. J is TRBJ2-2 and V is TRBV27; possibly TRBD2 for D (5 bases). Germline CDR1 is MNHEY and CDR2 is SMNVEV (reference sequence). The V gene lost 3 bases and the J gene lost 1 base, with 9 bases spanning the gap. This CDR3 is built from 15 residues. The CDR3 loop reads CASSFGVMNTGELFF. In nucleotides, the CDR3 is TGTGCCAGCAGTTTCGGGGTGATGAACACCGGGGAGCTGTTTTTT.